Here is one T cell receptor beta chain with its context. Its matching antigen is unknown. Per sample, at least 5.5 micrograms of total RNA were extracted. There are 12 residues in the CDR3. V lost 3 bases and J lost 10, with 11 bases in between. This entry belongs to a study of blood T cells in healthy people across ages. General study points: Getting older went along with TCR beta diversity per million T cells dropping roughly linearly. Both naive CD4+ cell counts and diversity were greater in long-lived donors than in aged donors.

It was with a sample-barcoded 5' primer and a J-beta primer mix that a second PCR of about 7 to 12 cycles was run. A template-switch adaptor that had 12 random nucleotides put a tag on each cDNA molecule. TCRdb reprocessed the 5' RACE reads with MiXCR, giving one entry per CDR3 protein. The sample records 1.5 million or so distinct CDR3 sequences, 42% being singletons. The chain joins TRBV12-3 or TRBV12-4 to TRBJ2-3, with D possibly being TRBD1 (6 bases). This TCR came from a woman under 30 in good health. The sample was blood. Written as DNA, the CDR3 is TGTGCCAGCAGTTTTGCAGGGGATTCGCAGTATTTT. Its protein product is CASSFAGDSQYF.